The next 29 T cell receptor beta chains were all read from a single sample in a study of blood T cell repertoires in COVID-19. This table comes from immunoSEQ multiplex PCR, and its TCRdb copy is limited to in-frame clones, with some not included. The table lists fewer than 250,000 clones, 92% of them singletons. The sample consisted of peripheral blood. The source is a man aged 25 to 40 with acute or convalescent COVID-19.

The CDR3 sequence: CASSLSGQGINNEQFF. CDR3 bases: TGTGCCAGCAGTTTATCGGGACAGGGTATCAACAATGAGCAGTTCTTC. V usage is TRBV28 and J usage is TRBJ2-1; 9 bases fit TRBD1. This CDR3 region has 16 residues. V shed 1 base, J shed 5 bases, and the junction held 6 bases outside the gene matches. Germline-derived CDR1 and CDR2 are MDHEN and SYDVKM.

The CDR3: CASSKSLCRGGFTYGYTF. CDR3 in DNA: TGTGCCAGCAGCAAATCACTCTGTCGCGGAGGGTTTACCTATGGCTACACCTTC. The chain combines TRBV21-1 with TRBJ1-2. TRBV21-1 is described as a pseudogene. This CDR3 region has 18 residues.

The chain has TRBV11-2 and TRBJ2-4; 8 nucleotides agree with TRBD2. With 3 bases clipped from V and 7 bases from J, the junction kept 8 bases outside the gene matches. The CDR3 is 15 residues long. Germline CDR1 reads SGHAT; CDR2 reads FQNNGV. The CDR3 loop is CASSLIAGLGNIQYF. CDR3 DNA sequence: TGTGCCAGCAGCTTGATAGCGGGGCTGGGGAACATTCAGTACTTC.

This chain connects TRBV28 to TRBJ2-2, with a possible D match to TRBD1 (6 bases). V shed 4 bases and J shed 4 bases, with 7 bases lying between them. Germline V CDR1 and CDR2: MDHEN, SYDVKM. There are 13 residues in the CDR3. CDR3 region: CASSWDITGELFF. In nucleotides, the CDR3 is TGTGCCAGCAGTTGGGACATCACCGGGGAGCTGTTTTTT.

The chain has TRBV9 and TRBJ2-3; TRBD2 agrees at 9 bases. The germline V gene has CDR1 SGDLS and CDR2 YYNGEE. The CDR3 runs 15 residues. The V gene end was trimmed by 8 bases and the J gene end by 4 bases; junction bases not matched to a gene: 11. Here the CDR3 reads CASARREGHSDTQYF. The CDR3 bases are TGTGCCAGTGCGAGGCGGGAGGGCCATTCAGATACGCAGTATTTT.

V gene TRBV9 combines with J gene TRBJ1-6; D uncertain. Germline V CDR1 and CDR2: SGDLS, YYNGEE. The CDR3 is 14 amino acids. Between the trimmed V and J ends, which lost 1 base and 13 bases, there was a span of 15 bases. As DNA, the CDR3 is TGTGCCAGCAGCGTAACCGGAACGGGAGCGCCCCTCCACTTT. It specifies CASSVTGTGAPLHF.

The chain recombines TRBV24-1 with TRBJ2-1; TRBD2 matches at 12 bases. This CDR3 is 16 amino acids long. CDR1 is KGHDR, CDR2 SFDVKD, per germline. Losses at the gene ends were 4 bases for V and 1 base for J; bases not matched to a gene: 1. The CDR3 here is CATSELAGGSYNEQFF. For the CDR3, the DNA is TGTGCCACCAGTGAACTAGCGGGAGGTTCCTACAATGAGCAGTTCTTC.

The chain couples TRBV7-9 to TRBJ1-4, with TRBD1 as a possible D gene (5 bases). Per germline, CDR1 SEHNR and CDR2 FQNEAQ (reference sequence). This CDR3 has 16 residues. V was trimmed by 2 bases and J by 7 bases, leaving 17 bases between them. The CDR3 DNA reads as TGTGCCAGCAGCTTAATTGGGGGGACGCTTGGTGAAAAACTGTTTTTT. Its translation is CASSLIGGTLGEKLFF. The whole variable domain, filled in from reference TRBV7-9 and TRBJ1-4, reads DTGVSQNPRHKITKRGQNVTFRCDPISEHNRLYWYRQTLGQGPEFLTYFQNEAQLEKSRLLSDRFSAERPKGSFSTLEIQRTEQGDSAMYLCASSLIGGTLGEKLFFGSGTQLSVL.

The V call is TRBV6-5, the J call TRBJ1-2; 9 bases align to TRBD1. Germline V gene data show CDR1 as MNHEY and CDR2 as SVGAGI. CDR3 length: 15 residues. The junction had 10 bases not matched to a gene; V was cut back by 3 bases and J by 8 bases. As DNA, the CDR3 is TGTGCCAGCAGTTATACCATGGGACAGGGAGACGGCTACACCTTC. Translation: CASSYTMGQGDGYTF.

The rearrangement uses TRBV5-1 and TRBJ2-7; no firm D call. Germline V CDR1 and CDR2: SGHRS, YFSETQ. V dropped 0 bases and J dropped 1 base, with 5 bases sitting between them. This CDR3 is built from 13 residues. CDR3 amino acids: CASSLAVSYEQYF. As DNA, the CDR3 is TGCGCCAGCAGCTTGGCCGTGTCCTACGAGCAGTACTTC. The whole variable domain, filled in from reference TRBV5-1 and TRBJ2-7, reads KAGVTQTPRYLIKTRGQQVTLSCSPISGHRSVSWYQQTPGQGLQFLFEYFSETQRNKGNFPGRFSGRQFSNSRSEMNVSTLELGDSALYLCASSLAVSYEQYFGPGTRLTVT.

This chain links TRBV29-1 with TRBJ2-3; 8 positions match TRBD1. Germline CDR1 SQVTM, CDR2 ANQGSEA. The CDR3 spans 16 residues. The J segment lost 2 bases and the V segment lost 7 bases, leaving 14 bases of the junction unmatched. The CDR3 loop is CSARRSAQGATDTQYF. In DNA form, the CDR3 reads TGCAGCGCCCGACGAAGTGCTCAGGGGGCCACAGATACGCAGTATTTT.

The gene calls are TRBV6-5 and TRBJ1-1; no clear D. Per the germline V gene, CDR1 is MNHEY and CDR2 is SVGAGI. Trimming stripped 7 bases from V and 0 bases from J, with 15 bases between. The CDR3 has 15 amino acids. Written as DNA, the CDR3 is TGTGCCAGCACTAAGGCGGTCTGGATGAACACTGAAGCTTTCTTT. Protein product: CASTKAVWMNTEAFF.

The J gene is TRBJ2-5, the V gene TRBV2; 10 positions agree with TRBD1. Germline-derived CDR1 and CDR2 are SNHLY and FYNNEI. The CDR3 covers 14 residues. With V trimmed by 5 bases and J by 4 bases, 4 bases remained unmatched. The CDR3 reads CASSWTGGGETQYF. The CDR3 DNA is TGTGCCAGCAGTTGGACAGGGGGGGGAGAGACCCAGTACTTC. Full variable domain (rest looked up from reference TRBV2 and TRBJ2-5): EPEVTQTPSHQVTQMGQEVILRCVPISNHLYFYWYRQILGQKVEFLVSFYNNEISEKSEIFDDQFSVERPDGSNFTLKIRSTKLEDSAMYFCASSWTGGGETQYFGPGTRLLVL.

This chain uses TRBV11-2 with TRBJ2-3, with TRBD1 matching over 8 bases. The V gene end was trimmed by 5 bases and the J gene end by 5 bases; junction bases not matched to a gene: 9. Per germline, CDR1 SGHAT and CDR2 FQNNGV. CDR3 length: 15 residues. In DNA form, the CDR3 reads TGTGCCAGCAGCCGCGGCGACAGGGGAATAGATACGCAGTATTTT. As protein: CASSRGDRGIDTQYF.

CDR3 protein: CAWSKGGQTGELFF. The CDR3 bases are TGTGCCTGGAGTAAGGGGGGGCAGACCGGGGAGCTGTTTTTT. This sequence joins TRBV30 and TRBJ2-2, with D maybe TRBD2 (7 bases). Germline CDR1 is GTSNPN and CDR2 is SVGIG (reference sequence). Trimming cost V 2 bases and J 5 bases, with 12 bases left between them. CDR3 length: 14 residues.

This chain uses TRBV7-2 with TRBJ2-1; tentative D call: TRBD2 (5 bases). The CDR3 length is 13 residues. Germline V gives CDR1 SGHTA, CDR2 FQGNSA. V was trimmed by 6 bases and J by 14 bases, leaving 20 bases between them. For the CDR3, the DNA is TGTGCCAGCAGTCCCCGGCCGCCCCACGGGAAGTTCTTC. Translating gives CASSPRPPHGKFF.

V and J are TRBV14 and TRBJ2-2; unclear D gene. V dropped 4 bases and J dropped 2 bases, with 5 bases sitting between them. This CDR3 spans 13 amino acids. Germline assignment: CDR1 SGHDN and CDR2 FVKESK. The CDR3 region is CASSRTNTGELFF. The CDR3 DNA reads TGTGCCAGCAGCCGAACTAACACCGGGGAGCTGTTTTTT.

V gene TRBV7-9 combines with J gene TRBJ2-3, with TRBD2 matching over 11 bases. The J segment lost 2 bases and the V segment lost 4 bases, leaving 5 bases of the junction unmatched. This CDR3 spans 16 amino acids. CDR1 SEHNR and CDR2 FQNEAQ come from the germline V gene (reference sequence). The CDR3 bases are TGTGCCAGCAGCTCGGGGACTAGCGGTAACACAGATACGCAGTATTTT. Amino acid sequence: CASSSGTSGNTDTQYF.

V usage is TRBV4-2 and J usage is TRBJ2-5; perhaps TRBD2 as D (5 bases). Germline CDR1 is LGHNA and CDR2 is YNFKEQ. The CDR3 covers 16 residues. Deletions cut 0 bases from V and 8 bases from J, with 19 bases between. CDR3 residues: CASSQDITSKENTQYF. The CDR3 coding sequence is TGTGCCAGCAGCCAAGATATAACTAGTAAAGAGAATACCCAGTACTTC.

The rearrangement links TRBV7-8 to TRBJ1-1; 7 bases are a match to TRBD1. CDR3 length: 15 amino acids. After removal of 2 bases from V and 0 bases from J, the junction contained 3 bases not matched to a gene. CDR1 SGHVS and CDR2 FQNEAQ come from the germline V gene. Written as DNA, the CDR3 is TGTGCCAGCAGCTTAAGGACAGGCTTGAACACTGAAGCTTTCTTT. This codes for CASSLRTGLNTEAFF.

This sequence joins TRBV18 and TRBJ2-5; 8 bases are a match to TRBD1. This CDR3 spans 15 amino acids. Germline V lookup: CDR1 KGHSH, CDR2 LQKENI. The ends lost 4 bases at V and 0 bases at J; junction bases unmatched: 4. The CDR3 nucleotides read TGTGCCAGCTCACGGGACAGGACGTACCAAGAGACCCAGTACTTC. Translation: CASSRDRTYQETQYF.

The chain employs TRBV5-1 and TRBJ1-1; 8 bases map to TRBD1. V shed 4 bases, J shed 4 bases, and the junction held 3 bases outside the gene matches. The germline gives CDR1 SGHRS, CDR2 YFSETQ. CDR3 size: 13 residues. The CDR3 is CASSPDRVTEAFF. For the CDR3, the DNA is TGCGCCAGCAGCCCGGACAGGGTCACTGAAGCTTTCTTT.

This clone was counted a single time. The V gene is TRBV5-4, the J gene TRBJ2-2; 8 nucleotides line up with TRBD1. This CDR3 is built from 15 residues. V was clipped by 4 bases and J by 4 bases; unmatched bases: 6. CDR1 and CDR2 (germline): SGHNT, YYREEE (reference sequence). In nucleotides, the CDR3 is TGTGCCAGCAGCCTCGGACAGGGCGGCACCGGGGAGCTGTTTTTT. This codes for CASSLGQGGTGELFF.

The V gene is TRBV14, the J gene TRBJ1-2; a weak D match, TRBD1 (6 bases). The V gene's germline CDR1 is SGHDN and CDR2 FVKESK. V was shortened by 8 bases and J by 5 bases, with 18 bases between the two germline ends. The CDR3 extends over 14 amino acids. The CDR3 sequence: CASRGSGEGYGYTF. The CDR3 nucleotides read TGTGCCAGCCGCGGGTCAGGGGAAGGTTATGGCTACACCTTC. The variable domain in full, completed from reference TRBV14 and TRBJ1-2, reads EAGVTQFPSHSVIEKGQTVTLRCDPISGHDNLYWYRRVMGKEIKFLLHFVKESKQDESGMPNNRFLAERTGGTYSTLKVQPAELEDSGVYFCASRGSGEGYGYTFGSGTRLTVV.

The V and J genes are TRBV5-1 and TRBJ2-5; D is possibly TRBD1 (5 bases). The CDR3 length is 14 residues. Germline lookup yields CDR1 SGHRS and CDR2 YFSETQ. Between the trimmed V and J ends, which lost 0 bases and 4 bases, there was a span of 10 bases. The CDR3 coding sequence is TGCGCCAGCAGCTTGGCAGGGTCGGTAGAGACCCAGTACTTC. Encoded protein: CASSLAGSVETQYF.

The gene calls are TRBV28 and TRBJ2-3, with TRBD2 matching 7 bases. V lost 7 bases, J lost 3 bases, and 13 bases stayed unmatched. Germline CDR1 and CDR2: MDHEN and SYDVKM. CDR3 size: 16 residues. CDR3 amino acids: CASTPRGGSVTDTQYF. The DNA of the CDR3 is TGTGCCAGCACCCCTAGGGGAGGGAGCGTAACAGATACGCAGTATTTT.

J is TRBJ1-1 and V is TRBV30, with 9 bases that match TRBD1. Germline V lookup: CDR1 GTSNPN, CDR2 SVGIG (reference sequence). J gave up 0 bases and V 5 bases, and 1 base lay outside the gene matches. This CDR3 region has 13 residues. For the CDR3, the DNA is TGTGCCTGGGGGACAGGGATGAACACTGAAGCTTTCTTT. Translated: CAWGTGMNTEAFF.

V gene TRBV19 combines with J gene TRBJ1-5; the D gene is possibly TRBD1 (6 bases). The CDR3 spans 14 residues. The V end lost 5 bases, the J end lost 3 bases, and 11 bases lay between the germline ends. Germline V lookup: CDR1 LNHDA, CDR2 SQIVND (reference sequence). CDR3 in DNA: TGTGCCAGTAGTGCCCGGGACAACAATCAGCCCCAGCATTTT. As protein: CASSARDNNQPQHF.

This rearrangement joins TRBV14 to TRBJ1-2, with a weak D call TRBD1 (6 bases). V shed 4 bases and J shed 0 bases, with 12 bases lying between them. The CDR3 is made up of 15 amino acids. CDR1 and CDR2 from the germline V gene are SGHDN and FVKESK. CDR3 residues: CASSPQGASNYGYTF. The CDR3, as DNA: TGTGCCAGCAGCCCACAGGGCGCCTCTAACTATGGCTACACCTTC.